These 27 T cell receptor beta chains came from one sample sequenced in a study of shared clonotypes between healthy human individuals (dated by TCRdb to 2018 to 2020). Receptors were amplified or captured by the immunoSEQ multiplex PCR assay. Here the immuneACCESS table is served through TCRdb, limited to in-frame sequences with V and J called. Missing clones are a known gap in these copies; in checked studies unresolved V genes cover under half, and the rest lacks a known reason. A total of roughly 2,500,000 clones appear in this sample, over 85% of them only once. The top ten constitute 0.36% of the sample. The sequenced material came from naive CD4+ T cells from PBMCs. Interpreted using the paper, the cell subset or site label stands for: CD45RA+ positively selected. The receptors originated from a young man in good health. Some clones in this sample may be carry-over from other donors' samples.

This chain uses TRBV13 with TRBJ1-1; D possibly corresponds to TRBD1 (6 bases). Deletions cut 3 bases from V and 3 bases from J, with 17 bases between. Germline V gene data show CDR1 as PRHDT and CDR2 as FYEKMQ (reference sequence). The CDR3 extends over 16 amino acids. In DNA, the CDR3 is TGTGCCAGCAGCTTTAGGGACCTGTACAGGGACACTGAAGCTTTCTTT. Translation: CASSFRDLYRDTEAFF. Variable domain in full (rest from reference TRBV13 and TRBJ1-1): AAGVIQSPRHLIKEKRETATLKCYPIPRHDTVYWYQQGPGQDPQFLISFYEKMQSDKGSIPDRFSAQQFSDYHSELNMSSLELGDSALYFCASSFRDLYRDTEAFFGQGTRLTVV.

The chain couples TRBV29-1 to TRBJ2-5, with a tentative D call TRBD2 (5 bases). V was trimmed by 6 bases and J by 5 bases, leaving 13 bases between them. The CDR3 is 12 amino acids. Looked up from germline, CDR1 is SQVTM and CDR2 is ANQGSEA. The CDR3 reads CSVARGSETQYF. CDR3 nucleotide sequence: TGCAGCGTAGCTCGGGGTTCTGAGACCCAGTACTTC.

In DNA, the CDR3 is TGTGCCAGCAGCTTAGAAGGGACAGGGGTCATCCGCGAGACCCAGTACTTC. Translation: CASSLEGTGVIRETQYF. The chain combines TRBV7-8 with TRBJ2-5, with 10 bases matching TRBD1. This CDR3 is built from 17 residues. V lost 1 base, J lost 5 bases, and 10 bases stayed unmatched. Germline assignment: CDR1 SGHVS and CDR2 FQNEAQ.

The chain has TRBV30 and TRBJ2-7; 7 bases are a match to TRBD2. The ends lost 5 bases at V and 2 bases at J; junction bases unmatched: 12. Germline CDR1 and CDR2: GTSNPN and SVGIG (reference sequence). The CDR3 runs 15 residues. The CDR3 nucleotides read TGTGCCTGGGAGATTAAAGCGGGAAAGGCCTACGAGCAGTACTTC. Its translation is CAWEIKAGKAYEQYF.

Only one count was recorded for this clone. The chain uses TRBV18 and TRBJ2-1; TRBD2 matches 14 bases. Germline CDR1 reads KGHSH; CDR2 reads LQKENI. This CDR3 comprises 16 residues. With 8 bases clipped from V and 6 bases from J, the junction kept 9 bases outside the gene matches. In DNA form, the CDR3 reads TGTGCCAGCACGGGACTAGCGGGAGAGGGGGCCAATGAGCAGTTCTTC. Translating gives CASTGLAGEGANEQFF.

This clone occurred once. This chain connects TRBV27 to TRBJ1-3; no reliable D call. Deletions cut 2 bases from V and 4 bases from J, with 6 bases between. The CDR3 runs to 13 residues. Germline V gene lookup returns CDR1 MNHEY and CDR2 SMNVEV (reference sequence). The CDR3 DNA follows: TGTGCCAGCAGTTTAGTTTGGGGAAACACCATATATTTT. It codes for CASSLVWGNTIYF.

V is TRBV7-9 and J is TRBJ1-2; D is ambiguous. The CDR3 totals 14 residues. Trimming cost V 1 base and J 2 bases, with 8 bases left between them. Germline loops: CDR1 SEHNR, CDR2 FQNEAQ (reference sequence). DNA for the CDR3: TGTGCCAGCAGCTTAGTTCCCAGGAACTATGGCTACACCTTC. It encodes CASSLVPRNYGYTF.

The V call is TRBV28, the J call TRBJ2-7, with unresolved D. Trimming left V 4 bases short and J 3 bases short, with 7 bases between. Looked up from germline, CDR1 is MDHEN and CDR2 is SYDVKM. CDR3 length equals 12 residues. The CDR3 spells CASSSSYYEQYF. The CDR3 DNA reads TGTGCCAGCAGTTCGAGCTACTACGAGCAGTACTTC. Based on the CDR3 plus reference TRBV28 and TRBJ2-7, the full variable domain is DVKVTQSSRYLVKRTGEKVFLECVQDMDHENMFWYRQDPGLGLRLIYFSYDVKMKEKGDIPEGYSVSREKKERFSLILESASTNQTSMYLCASSSSYYEQYFGPGTRLTVT.

The chain recombines TRBV6-1 with TRBJ1-1; D is uncertain. The germline V and J ends were trimmed by 7 bases and 6 bases, with 15 bases remaining between them. CDR3 length equals 13 residues. CDR1 MNHNS and CDR2 SASEGT come from the germline V gene. CDR3 nucleotide sequence: TGTGCCAGCACAGCTGTGCATCGGGCTGAAGCTTTCTTT. Translation: CASTAVHRAEAFF.

This clone was seen only once. V gene TRBV7-2 combines with J gene TRBJ1-4, with no clear D. Germline V gene data show CDR1 as SGHTA and CDR2 as FQGNSA. The CDR3 runs 15 residues. V was cut by 1 base and J by 4 bases, with 10 bases left in between. The CDR3 DNA follows: TGTGCCAGCAGCTTAGGGCGACAAGTTAATGAAAAACTGTTTTTT. It specifies CASSLGRQVNEKLFF.

This sequence joins TRBV29-1 and TRBJ2-1; 11 nucleotides line up with TRBD2. V lost 6 bases to trimming and J lost 9 bases; unmatched junction nucleotides: 10. The CDR3 contains 14 residues. Germline V lookup: CDR1 SQVTM, CDR2 ANQGSEA. In nucleotides, the CDR3 is TGCAGCGTAGGGGGACTAGCGGTCGGCACTGAGCAGTTCTTC. This codes for CSVGGLAVGTEQFF.

The rearrangement uses TRBV25-1 and TRBJ1-5; D is ambiguous. The V gene lost 2 bases and the J gene lost 0 bases, with 5 bases spanning the gap. This CDR3 contains 14 residues. CDR1 is MGHDK and CDR2 is SYGVNS in the germline V gene. The CDR3 DNA reads as TGTGCCAGCAGTGAAGGGTATAGCAATCAGCCCCAGCATTTT. Its translation: CASSEGYSNQPQHF.

The chain recombines TRBV2 with TRBJ2-6; TRBD2 aligns across 12 bases. J was trimmed by 0 bases and V by 2 bases; bases with no gene match: 2. Germline V gives CDR1 SNHLY, CDR2 FYNNEI. The CDR3 consists of 18 residues. The CDR3 region is CASSERLAGASGANVLTF. The CDR3 DNA sequence: TGTGCCAGCAGTGAAAGACTAGCGGGGGCCTCTGGGGCCAACGTCCTGACTTTC.

The chain's CDR3 is CASSLERGADTQYF. In DNA, the CDR3 is TGTGCCAGCAGCCTCGAGAGGGGGGCAGATACGCAGTATTTT. The rearrangement joins TRBV7-3 to TRBJ2-3; the D call may be TRBD1 or TRBD2 (6 bases each). CDR3 length: 14 residues. The V end was cut by 5 bases, the J end by 4 bases, with 13 bases between. Germline CDR1 is SGHTA and CDR2 is FQGTGA.

This clone was observed a few times. This chain uses TRBV28 with TRBJ1-1, with 7 nucleotides matching TRBD1. In germline, CDR1 is MDHEN, CDR2 SYDVKM. The CDR3 has 11 residues. The DNA for the CDR3 is TGTGCGAGTTGGGGGACAGCTGAAGCTTTCTTT. It codes for CASWGTAEAFF.

This clone was seen just once. In DNA, the CDR3 is TGTGCCAGCAGCCCTCGACAGGGGGCATATGGCTACACCTTC. This gives the protein CASSPRQGAYGYTF. This chain connects TRBV7-3 to TRBJ1-2; 10 bases align to TRBD1. V was clipped by 5 bases and J by 5 bases; unmatched bases: 5. Germline CDR1 and CDR2: SGHTA and FQGTGA. CDR3 length: 14 amino acids.

The rearrangement uses TRBV29-1 and TRBJ2-7; D possibly uses TRBD1 or TRBD2 (7 bases each). V lost 0 bases to trimming and J lost 6 bases, with 21 bases between them. CDR1 and CDR2 from the germline V gene are SQVTM and ANQGSEA. The CDR3 runs to 16 residues. CDR3 residues: CSVEDPPGGGPFEQYF. The CDR3 bases are TGCAGCGTTGAAGACCCACCAGGGGGAGGGCCTTTCGAGCAGTACTTC.

The chain uses TRBV19 and TRBJ2-5; 10 bases align to TRBD1. The CDR3 contains 14 residues. After removal of 5 bases from V and 5 bases from J, the junction contained 5 bases not matched to a gene. The germline V gene encodes CDR1 LNHDA and CDR2 SQIVND (reference sequence). In DNA form, the CDR3 reads TGTGCCAGTAGTGTTGGACAGGGGGTCGAGACCCAGTACTTC. Translated, it gives CASSVGQGVETQYF.

CDR3 amino acids: CASSYMTGIVGGETQYF. Written as DNA, the CDR3 is TGTGCCAGCAGCTACATGACAGGGATAGTCGGGGGAGAGACCCAGTACTTC. This chain links TRBV5-6 with TRBJ2-5; tentatively, D is TRBD1 (7 bases). The germline V gene encodes CDR1 SGHDT and CDR2 YYEEEE. There are 17 residues in the CDR3. The germline V and J ends were trimmed by 3 bases and 4 bases, with 22 bases remaining between them. Supplemented by reference TRBV5-6 and TRBJ2-5, the full variable domain reads DAGVTQSPTHLIKTRGQQVTLRCSPKSGHDTVSWYQQALGQGPQFIFQYYEEEERQRGNFPDRFSGHQFPNYSSELNVNALLLGDSALYLCASSYMTGIVGGETQYFGPGTRLLVL.

The chain uses TRBV6-5 and TRBJ2-1; a weak D match, TRBD1 (6 bases). Germline V CDR1 and CDR2: MNHEY, SVGAGI. The V gene lost 6 bases and the J gene lost 5 bases, with 17 bases spanning the gap. This CDR3 comprises 15 residues. In DNA, the CDR3 is TGTGCCAGCAGGATACAGGGTTACCCAAACAATGAGCAGTTCTTC. Its protein product is CASRIQGYPNNEQFF.

This chain links TRBV5-1 with TRBJ1-1; 9 nucleotides agree with TRBD1. The CDR3 sequence is 16 residues long. After removal of 0 bases from V and 9 bases from J, the junction contained 12 bases not matched to a gene. The germline V gene has CDR1 SGHRS and CDR2 YFSETQ. The CDR3 bases are TGCGCCAGCAGCTTGGGCGGGAACAGGGGGCGAGGAAAAGCTTTCTTT. It is translated as CASSLGGNRGRGKAFF.

The chain is built from TRBV11-3 and TRBJ2-7, with TRBD2 matching over 7 bases. The germline V gene has CDR1 SGHNT and CDR2 YENEEA. The V segment lost 4 bases and the J segment 3 bases; nucleotides outside the gene matches: 6. The CDR3 has 14 residues. Written as DNA, the CDR3 is TGTGCCAGCAGCTATTGGCGGGAGAGCTACGAGCAGTACTTC. Amino acid sequence: CASSYWRESYEQYF.

The chain combines TRBV7-9 with TRBJ2-1; TRBD2 matches 7 bases. CDR1 and CDR2 (germline): SEHNR, FQNEAQ (reference sequence). Unmatched junction bases numbered 14, after V lost 5 bases and J lost 4 bases. This CDR3 is built from 17 residues. CDR3 DNA sequence: TGTGCCAGCAGCGACCTCCTCCTAGCGGAGGCGTACAATGAGCAGTTCTTC. It encodes CASSDLLLAEAYNEQFF.

The chain is built from TRBV29-1 and TRBJ2-1; D is perhaps TRBD1 (7 bases). The germline V and J ends were trimmed by 2 bases and 4 bases, with 12 bases remaining between them. The CDR3 contains 14 residues. Germline values: CDR1 SQVTM, CDR2 ANQGSEA. This CDR3 is CSVEWAGGYNEQFF. CDR3 nucleotide sequence: TGCAGCGTTGAATGGGCAGGGGGGTACAATGAGCAGTTCTTC.

Points on this clone: Germline and junction disagree at one end, which may indicate a read error. V is TRBV5-1 and J is TRBJ1-3, with D perhaps TRBD1 (6 bases). In germline, CDR1 is SGHRS, CDR2 YFSETQ. The CDR3 has 13 amino acids. CDR3 protein: CASSPEGQTFLHF. In DNA, the CDR3 is TGCGCCAGCAGCCCGGAAGGACAGACCTTTTTGCATTTT.

This chain joins TRBV6-1 and TRBJ1-1; no clear D gene. This CDR3 spans 11 amino acids. The ends were cut back, 8 bases at V and 11 bases at J, with 15 bases in the middle. Germline values: CDR1 MNHNS, CDR2 SASEGT. CDR3 sequence reads: CASQSPVDAFF. As DNA, the CDR3 is TGTGCCAGCCAGTCCCCAGTGGATGCTTTCTTT.

The chain has TRBV7-2 and TRBJ2-5; TRBD1 agrees at 9 bases. The CDR3 has 15 amino acids. Trimming at V came to 1 base and at J to 5 bases, leaving 5 bases not matched to a gene. The germline gives CDR1 SGHTA, CDR2 FQGNSA. In DNA form, the CDR3 reads TGTGCCAGCAGCTTAGACAGGGGGCCTTGGGAGACCCAGTACTTC. It yields the protein CASSLDRGPWETQYF.